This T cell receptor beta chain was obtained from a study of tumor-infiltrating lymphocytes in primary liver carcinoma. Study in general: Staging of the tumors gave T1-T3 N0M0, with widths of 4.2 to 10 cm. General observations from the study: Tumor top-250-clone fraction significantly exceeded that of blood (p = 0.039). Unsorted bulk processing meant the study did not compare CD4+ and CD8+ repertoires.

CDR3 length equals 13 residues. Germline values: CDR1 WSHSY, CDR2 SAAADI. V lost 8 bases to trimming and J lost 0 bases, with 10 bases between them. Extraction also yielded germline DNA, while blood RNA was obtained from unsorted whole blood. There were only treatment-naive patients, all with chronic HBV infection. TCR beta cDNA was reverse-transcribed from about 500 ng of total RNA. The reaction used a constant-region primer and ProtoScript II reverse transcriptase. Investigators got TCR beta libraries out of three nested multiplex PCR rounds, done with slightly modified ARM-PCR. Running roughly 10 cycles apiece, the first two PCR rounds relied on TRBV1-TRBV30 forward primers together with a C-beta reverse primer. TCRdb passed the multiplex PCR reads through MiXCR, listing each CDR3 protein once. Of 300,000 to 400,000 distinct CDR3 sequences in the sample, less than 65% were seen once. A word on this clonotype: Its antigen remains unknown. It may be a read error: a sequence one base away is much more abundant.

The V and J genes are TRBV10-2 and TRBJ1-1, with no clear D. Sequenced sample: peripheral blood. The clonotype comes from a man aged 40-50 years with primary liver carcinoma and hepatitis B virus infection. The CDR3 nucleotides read TGCGCCAGCTGCCCGGGAATGAACACTGAAGCTTTCTTT. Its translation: CASCPGMNTEAFF.